This T cell receptor beta chain is from a study of blood T cell repertoires in COVID-19. Overall study: Donors in the United States, Italy and Spain gave samples during acute or convalescent COVID-19. Nucleic acid was either cDNA or gDNA, and it came from T cells, B-cell-depleted T cells, or PBMCs.

Per the study methods: Researchers report that nucleated cell counts were estimated from reference gene primer amplification. Generated by immunoSEQ multiplex PCR, the TCRdb table keeps only in-frame clones and is missing some. D and trimming were read from the DNA, whereas the V and J calls and clone size are those reported in that table. The table records approximately 270,000 clones, approximately 83% of them present only once. The CDR3 totals 12 residues. V lost 6 bases, J lost 7 bases, and 3 bases stayed unmatched. Germline lookup yields CDR1 SQVTM and CDR2 ANQGSEA. About this clone: The sample has other DNA sequences that encode this CDR3 too.

This receptor was identified in a woman aged 70-85 years with acute or convalescent COVID-19. Specimen: peripheral blood. V and J are TRBV29-1 and TRBJ2-2; 9 bases fit TRBD1. CDR3 sequence reads: CSVGQGHGELFF. The CDR3 nucleotides read TGCAGCGTGGGACAGGGTCACGGGGAGCTGTTTTTT.